This TCR beta chain was found in a study of T-cell reconstitution after alpha-beta-depleted transplantation in children. This clonotype has just a few counts. During its preparation, the TCRbeta library received unique molecular identifiers. TCRdb re-called the PCR reads through MiXCR, storing one row per CDR3 protein. The sample has hundreds of thousands of distinct CDR3 sequences; around an eighth are singletons. Trimming shortened V by 4 bases and J by 3 bases, and 19 bases separated the two germline ends. The CDR3 extends over 17 amino acids. Germline values: CDR1 MNHEY, CDR2 SVGEGT. The chain couples TRBV6-2 or TRBV6-3 to TRBJ2-1, with D possibly TRBD2 on 6 matching bases. The receptor was isolated from a human donor who donated a stem cell graft to a child with combined immunodeficiency. The sample was PBMCs from the stem cell graft donor, taken from the stem cell graft. The CDR3 spells CASSSSIREWLYNEQFF. In DNA, the CDR3 is TGTGCCAGCAGTTCGTCCATACGGGAGTGGCTCTACAATGAGCAGTTCTTC.